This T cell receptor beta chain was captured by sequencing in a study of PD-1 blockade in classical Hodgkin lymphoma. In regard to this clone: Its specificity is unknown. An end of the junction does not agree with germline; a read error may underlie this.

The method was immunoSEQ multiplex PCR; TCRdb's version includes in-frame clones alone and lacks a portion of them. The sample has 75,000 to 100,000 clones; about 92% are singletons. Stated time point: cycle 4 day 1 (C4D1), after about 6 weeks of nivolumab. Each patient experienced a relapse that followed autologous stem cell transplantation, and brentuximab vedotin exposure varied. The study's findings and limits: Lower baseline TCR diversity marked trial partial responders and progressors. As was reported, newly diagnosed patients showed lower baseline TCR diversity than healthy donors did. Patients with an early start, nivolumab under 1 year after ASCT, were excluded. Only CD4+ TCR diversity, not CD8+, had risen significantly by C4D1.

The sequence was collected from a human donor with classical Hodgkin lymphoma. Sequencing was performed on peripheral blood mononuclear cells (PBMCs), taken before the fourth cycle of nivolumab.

CDR3 sequence (DNA): TGTGCCAGCAGCTCCACAGGGGGCTCCCACGAGCAGTACTTC. Encoded protein: CASSSTGGSHEQYF. The V gene is TRBV11-2, the J gene TRBJ2-7, with 9 bases lining up with TRBD1. The CDR3 has 14 residues. Per germline, CDR1 SGHAT and CDR2 FQNNGV.